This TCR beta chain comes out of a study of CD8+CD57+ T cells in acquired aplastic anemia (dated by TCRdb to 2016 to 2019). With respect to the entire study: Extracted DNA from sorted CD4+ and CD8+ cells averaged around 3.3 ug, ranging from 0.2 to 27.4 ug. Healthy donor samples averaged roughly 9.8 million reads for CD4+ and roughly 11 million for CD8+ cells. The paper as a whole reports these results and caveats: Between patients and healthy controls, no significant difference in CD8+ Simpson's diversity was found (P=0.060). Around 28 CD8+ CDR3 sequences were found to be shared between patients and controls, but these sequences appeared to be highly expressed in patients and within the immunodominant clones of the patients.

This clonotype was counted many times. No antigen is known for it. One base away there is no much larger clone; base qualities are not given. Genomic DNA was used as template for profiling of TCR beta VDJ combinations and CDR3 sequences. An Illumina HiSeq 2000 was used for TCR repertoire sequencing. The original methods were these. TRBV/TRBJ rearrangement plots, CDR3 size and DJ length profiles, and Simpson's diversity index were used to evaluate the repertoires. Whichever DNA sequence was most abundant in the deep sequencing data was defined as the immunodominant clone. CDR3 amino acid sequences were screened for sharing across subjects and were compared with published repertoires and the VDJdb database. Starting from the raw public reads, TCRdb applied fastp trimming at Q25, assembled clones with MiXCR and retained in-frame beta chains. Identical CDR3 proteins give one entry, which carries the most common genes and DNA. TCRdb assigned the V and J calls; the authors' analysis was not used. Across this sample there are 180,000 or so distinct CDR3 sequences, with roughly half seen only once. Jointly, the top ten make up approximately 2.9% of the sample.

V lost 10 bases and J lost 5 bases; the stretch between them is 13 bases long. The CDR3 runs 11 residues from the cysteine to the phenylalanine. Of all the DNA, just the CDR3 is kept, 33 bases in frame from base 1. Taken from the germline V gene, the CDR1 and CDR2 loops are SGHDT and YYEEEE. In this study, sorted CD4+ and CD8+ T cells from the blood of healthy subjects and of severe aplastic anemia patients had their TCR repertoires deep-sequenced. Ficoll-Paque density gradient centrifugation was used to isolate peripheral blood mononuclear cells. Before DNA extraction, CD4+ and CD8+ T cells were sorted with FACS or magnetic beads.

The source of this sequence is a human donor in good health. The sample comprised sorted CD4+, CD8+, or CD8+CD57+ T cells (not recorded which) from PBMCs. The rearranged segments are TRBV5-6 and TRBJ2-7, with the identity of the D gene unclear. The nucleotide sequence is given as TGTGCCCCCACTAACTTCGACGAGCAGTACTTC. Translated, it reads CAPTNFDEQYF.